This TCR beta chain was retrieved from a study of cytotoxic CD8 clonotypes in ibrutinib-treated CLL. Germline V gives CDR1 ENHRY, CDR2 SYGVKD. The CDR3 loop spans 15 amino acids. Comments on this clone: Its matching antigen is unknown. Germline and junction disagree at one end, which may indicate a read error.

Clones were sequenced by immunoSEQ multiplex PCR, and TCRdb holds only the in-frame ones, with some missing. Here the sample spans under 45,000 clones, 65% to 70% being singletons. Overall study results and limits: Pretreatment clonality was elevated relative to age-matched healthy donors and paralleled circulating CD8+ T-cell counts.

The sequences come from PBMCs, collected at disease progression, from a patient treated with ibrutinib. The receptor was derived from a human donor with chronic lymphocytic leukemia. The V call is TRBV10-3, the J call TRBJ2-7, with 7 nucleotides matching TRBD2. The CDR3 spells CAISELGGRDDEQYF. The CDR3 region has the DNA TGTGCCATCAGCGAGTTAGGAGGGAGGGACGACGAGCAGTACTTC.